This T cell receptor (beta chain) originates from a study of cytomegalovirus exposure and HLA in healthy donors. This clone was observed a few times. The trim removed 3 bases at V and 1 base at J, leaving 19 bases unmatched. The germline V gene encodes CDR1 MDHEN and CDR2 SYDVKM. The CDR3 runs 21 residues. It was with 60 Vbeta and 13 Jbeta primers that the PCR ran. Here immunoSEQ multiplex PCR was the method, and the copy in TCRdb shows in-frame clones only, minus some. Among over 90,000 clones listed, around three quarters were seen once. The sequencing input was PBMCs. This clonotype was obtained from a woman between 45 and 60 years old in good health and CMV-seropositive. The chain uses TRBV28 and TRBJ1-5; 9 bases line up with TRBD1. This CDR3 is CASSFGARGTGLRSSNQPQHF. The DNA for the CDR3 is TGTGCCAGCAGTTTTGGGGCTCGTGGGACAGGGTTACGTTCGAGCAATCAGCCCCAGCATTTT. Full variable domain (outside the CDR3, taken from reference TRBV28 and TRBJ1-5): DVKVTQSSRYLVKRTGEKVFLECVQDMDHENMFWYRQDPGLGLRLIYFSYDVKMKEKGDIPEGYSVSREKKERFSLILESASTNQTSMYLCASSFGARGTGLRSSNQPQHFGDGTRLSIL.